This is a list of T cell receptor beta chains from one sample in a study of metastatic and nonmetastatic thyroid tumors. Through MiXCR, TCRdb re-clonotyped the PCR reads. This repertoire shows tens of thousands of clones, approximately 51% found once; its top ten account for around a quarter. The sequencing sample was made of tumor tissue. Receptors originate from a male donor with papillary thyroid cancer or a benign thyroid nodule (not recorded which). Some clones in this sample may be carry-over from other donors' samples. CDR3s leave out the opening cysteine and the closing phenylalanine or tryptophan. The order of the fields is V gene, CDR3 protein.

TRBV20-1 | SAGETGDYGYT
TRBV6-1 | ASKDLTGNGELF
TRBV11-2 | ASSHGTAQVQY
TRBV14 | ASSQIRPQVDETQY
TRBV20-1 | SASSAMTDTQY
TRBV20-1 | SATGTSGPAAYEQY
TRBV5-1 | ASSLALAGVYEQY
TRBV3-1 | ASSSLRTEDSPLH
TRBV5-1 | ASSLSHGQGNTIY
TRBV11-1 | ASSTLGGPYEQY
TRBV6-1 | ASSPGGRFLNEKLF
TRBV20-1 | SAAGQGIYEQY
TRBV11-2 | ASSRPPGASGGEETQY
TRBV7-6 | ASSLAPQYRGRYISTGELF
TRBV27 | ARRGGIHEQY
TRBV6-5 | ASSYREGFNTGELF
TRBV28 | ASRGIGNQPQH
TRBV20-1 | SIDRGHPNEQF
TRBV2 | ASTLGPAGSWEQY
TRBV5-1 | ASSLLGGGTFDNEQF
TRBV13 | ASSSSPGVDEQY
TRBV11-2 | ASSLGGSGSYNEQF
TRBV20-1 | SASQAVNQPQH
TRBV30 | AWVGRSGFTDTQY
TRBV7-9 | ASSSAYEQY
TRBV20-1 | SALGQMNTEAF
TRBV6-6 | ASSYSSLAGARDTQY
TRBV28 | AIKGTGTQY
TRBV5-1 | ASSSPGENTEAF
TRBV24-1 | ATSDSQWQPQH
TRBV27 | ASSSTKQGTIY
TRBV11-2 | ASSPHQTGIPSSYEQY
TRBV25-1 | ASSEGAKLDTQY
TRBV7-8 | ASSGLRTGVNSPLH